Below, one T cell receptor (beta chain) is given with its context. Antigen specificity is unknown. Treatment denoted: oral pan-JAK inhibitor, 5-10 mg twice daily. Collected material from alopecia areata patients comprised lesional scalp punch biopsies and peripheral blood. These data originate in a study of CD8+ T cells in alopecia areata. The sequencing template was cDNA reverse transcribed from extracted RNA. Assay: immunoSEQ multiplex PCR; the TCRdb copy retains only in-frame clones and omits some. The table shows about 190,000 clones, with approximately 60% occurring only once. Study-wide results and limits: Lesional scalp, especially alopecia totalis/universalis, showed higher clonality than normal scalp. With tofacitinib ongoing, many expanded lesional clones persisted in both scalp and blood. With just one nonresponder, it is still uncertain whether baseline CD8+ expansion relates to response.

The J segment lost 8 bases and the V segment lost 4 bases, leaving 10 bases of the junction unmatched. Germline V gene lookup returns CDR1 SGDLS and CDR2 YYNGEE. The CDR3 sequence is 15 residues long. The clonotype originates from a human donor with alopecia areata. The chain links TRBV9 to TRBJ1-4; 8 bases are shared with TRBD1. The sample consisted of CD4+ T cells sorted from blood, taken at week 4, from a patient treated with tofacitinib. CDR3 protein: CASSSLTGGREKLFF. The CDR3 region has the DNA TGTGCCAGCAGCTCGCTTACAGGGGGACGAGAAAAACTGTTTTTT.